This entry lists 18 T cell receptor beta chains sequenced from one sample in a study of blood T cells in healthy people across ages. Alongside a J-beta primer mix, a sample-barcoded 5' primer served in a second PCR lasting roughly 7 to 11 cycles. Each CDR3 protein gets one entry after TCRdb re-called the 5' RACE reads with MiXCR. The table shows approximately 700,000 distinct CDR3 sequences, with around 32% occurring only once. The sequencing input was blood. The receptor source for this set is a woman aged 80 or older in good health.

This clonotype was detected a few times. The gene calls are TRBV10-2 and TRBJ1-5, with D maybe TRBD1 (5 bases). Trimming took off 10 bases at V and 2 bases at J, with 18 bases between the two ends. Germline CDR1 is WSHSY and CDR2 is SAAADI. The CDR3 runs 15 residues. CDR3 region: CATMIGGVGNQPQHF. The CDR3 DNA is TGCGCCACCATGATCGGGGGAGTGGGCAATCAGCCCCAGCATTTT.

At least ten counts were recorded for this clonotype. The rearrangement links TRBV4-3 to TRBJ2-7, with D possibly matching TRBD2 (6 bases). The CDR3 is 15 residues long. Germline V lookup: CDR1 LGHNA, CDR2 YSLEER. Deletions cut 1 base from V and 3 bases from J, with 13 bases between. CDR3 nucleotide sequence: TGCGCCAGCAGCCAAGTACCAGGACTACTCTACGAGCAGTACTTC. It codes for CASSQVPGLLYEQYF.

This clonotype was counted ten times or more. This chain uses TRBV7-2 with TRBJ2-7; 7 bases align to TRBD2. Germline V gene sequence: CDR1 SGHTA, CDR2 FQGNSA. The ends lost 1 base at V and 0 bases at J; junction bases unmatched: 6. The CDR3 spans 16 residues. CDR3 region: CASSLVSSGASYEQYF. CDR3 bases: TGTGCCAGCAGCTTAGTGTCCAGCGGGGCCTCCTACGAGCAGTACTTC. Full variable domain (rest looked up from reference TRBV7-2 and TRBJ2-7): GAGVSQSPSNKVTEKGKDVELRCDPISGHTALYWYRQSLGQGLEFLIYFQGNSAPDKSGLPSDRFSAERTGGSVSTLTIQRTQQEDSAVYLCASSLVSSGASYEQYFGPGTRLTVT.

The table lists this clonotype with many counts. The V and J genes are TRBV25-1 and TRBJ2-7, with D perhaps TRBD1 or TRBD2 (5 bases each). Trimming cost V 4 bases and J 3 bases, with 19 bases left between them. The CDR3 is 16 amino acids. Germline V gives CDR1 MGHDK, CDR2 SYGVNS. CDR3 protein: CASSVPGTGTNYEQYF. Written as DNA, the CDR3 is TGTGCCAGCAGTGTCCCCGGGACCGGAACTAACTACGAGCAGTACTTC.

This clonotype was seen at least ten times. The rearrangement uses TRBV7-8 and TRBJ2-1, with D unclear. The germline V gene has CDR1 SGHVS and CDR2 FQNEAQ. CDR3 length: 11 residues. The V end lost 5 bases, the J end lost 12 bases, and 11 bases lay between the germline ends. The CDR3 DNA reads as TGTGCCAGCAGCCCCGACATTACGCAGTTCTTC. Its protein is CASSPDITQFF.

The chain combines TRBV28 with TRBJ1-6; D not certain. The V end lost 4 bases, the J end lost 6 bases, and 10 bases lay between the germline ends. CDR1 and CDR2 (germline): MDHEN, SYDVKM. The CDR3 sequence is 14 residues long. The CDR3: CASSYRVANSPLHF. The CDR3, as DNA: TGTGCCAGCAGTTACCGGGTGGCTAATTCACCCCTCCACTTT.

This clonotype has just a few counts. With a much larger clone just one base away, this may be a read error. The chain couples TRBV7-2 to TRBJ2-7, with TRBD2 matching 7 bases. Per the germline V gene, CDR1 is SGHTA and CDR2 is FQGNSA. CDR3 length: 15 amino acids. The V gene end was trimmed by 3 bases and the J gene end by 1 base; junction bases not matched to a gene: 6. CDR3 region: CASSLGRGVSYEQYF. The CDR3 DNA follows: TGTGCCAGCAGCTTGGGTCGGGGGGTTTCCTACGAGCAGTACTTC.

The chain carries TRBV20-1 and TRBJ1-2; no firm D call. This CDR3 is built from 10 residues. Germline V lookup: CDR1 DFQATT, CDR2 SNEGSKA (reference sequence). Trimming left V 2 bases short and J 8 bases short, with 6 bases between. This CDR3 is CSARPGGYTF. In DNA form, the CDR3 reads TGCAGTGCTAGACCTGGAGGCTACACCTTC.

As to this clonotype: Possible read error: a much larger clone is one base away. Without the conserved terminal phenylalanine or tryptophan, this CDR3 likely stems from a read error. This rearrangement joins TRBV6-1 to TRBJ2-1; TRBD2 aligns across 13 bases. Germline values: CDR1 MNHNS, CDR2 SASEGT. This CDR3 spans 15 amino acids. J lost 5 bases, V lost 6 bases, and 4 bases had no gene match. The CDR3 nucleotides are TGTGCCAGCAGCAAGGGACTAGCGGGGAACAATGAGCAGTTCGTC. Translation gives CASSKGLAGNNEQFV.

As concerns this clonotype: A much larger clone differs from this one at a single base, so this may be a read error. The rearrangement links TRBV7-9 to TRBJ1-6; the D gene is possibly TRBD1 (5 bases). Germline loops: CDR1 SEHNR, CDR2 FQNEAQ (reference sequence). This CDR3 spans 15 amino acids. DNA for the CDR3: TGTGCCAGCAGCTCTCAACAGGAGTTCAATTTACCCCTCCACTTT. Its translation is CASSSQQEFNLPLHF. Looking up the rest from reference TRBV7-9 and TRBJ1-6 gives the full variable domain: DTGVSQNPRHKITKRGQNVTFRCDPISEHNRLYWYRQTLGQGPEFLTYFQNEAQLEKSRLLSDRFSAERPKGSFSTLEIQRTEQGDSAMYLCASSSQQEFNLPLHFGNGTRLTVT.

As regards this clonotype: This could be a read error, since a much larger clone is one nucleotide away. This chain connects TRBV28 to TRBJ2-7; a possible D gene is TRBD1 (5 bases). With 8 bases removed from V and 4 bases from J, the gap between germline ends came to 12 bases. The CDR3 has 12 amino acids. Germline loops: CDR1 MDHEN, CDR2 SYDVKM. CDR3 amino acids: CASFVRVYEQYF. DNA for the CDR3: TGTGCCAGCTTCGTCAGGGTGTACGAGCAGTACTTC.

This clonotype has only a few counts. This chain links TRBV6-1 with TRBJ1-4; no clear D. The CDR3 covers 13 residues. Trimming cost V 2 bases and J 5 bases, with 6 bases left between them. Germline CDR1 is MNHNS and CDR2 is SASEGT. CDR3 nucleotide sequence: TGTGCCAGCAGTGAAAGGATCAATGAAAAACTGTTTTTT. This encodes CASSERINEKLFF.

This clonotype was observed a few times. The V call is TRBV27, the J call TRBJ1-5; D is undetermined. The CDR3 has 18 amino acids. From germline, CDR1 is MNHEY and CDR2 SMNVEV (reference sequence). V was shortened by 6 bases and J by 0 bases, with 21 bases between the two germline ends. DNA of the CDR3: TGTGCCAGCAGGTCTTCCCAAGCGGAGGAATATAGCAATCAGCCCCAGCATTTT. Translated: CASRSSQAEEYSNQPQHF.

This chain uses TRBV7-2 with TRBJ2-5, with 8 bases lining up with TRBD1. The CDR3 runs to 16 residues. Per the germline V gene, CDR1 is SGHTA and CDR2 is FQGNSA. V lost 3 bases to trimming and J lost 5 bases; unmatched junction nucleotides: 11. CDR3 coding DNA: TGTGCCAGCAGCTTCTCCGGGACAGGTGGGGGGGAGACCCAGTACTTC. The encoded protein is CASSFSGTGGGETQYF.

This clonotype was counted at least ten times. The chain uses TRBV20-1 and TRBJ2-3, with D perhaps matching TRBD1 (5 bases). The V end lost 0 bases, the J end lost 5 bases, and 18 bases lay between the germline ends. Germline V CDR1 and CDR2: DFQATT, SNEGSKA (reference sequence). The CDR3 contains 16 residues. CDR3 amino acids: CSARDRGTGRIDTQYF. The CDR3 DNA follows: TGCAGTGCTAGAGATAGGGGCACAGGTAGAATAGATACGCAGTATTTT.

In nucleotides, the CDR3 is TGTGCCAGCAGTGTAATGTTGGTTCAACAGGGGGCCCGACCCACCGGGGAGCTGTTTTTT. It yields the protein CASSVMLVQQGARPTGELFF. The chain employs TRBV6-1 and TRBJ2-2, with 9 bases aligning to TRBD1. V lost 4 bases to trimming and J lost 4 bases; unmatched junction nucleotides: 19. The germline gives CDR1 MNHNS, CDR2 SASEGT. The CDR3 covers 20 residues.

This clonotype was detected many times. The CDR3 nucleotides are TGTGCCAGCAGCGTAGACAGGGGGCGGCAAGAGACCCAGTACTTC. It encodes CASSVDRGRQETQYF. The rearrangement uses TRBV5-6 and TRBJ2-5; 10 nucleotides match TRBD1. V lost 4 bases to trimming and J lost 2 bases; unmatched junction nucleotides: 5. The germline V gene has CDR1 SGHDT and CDR2 YYEEEE. The CDR3 is 15 amino acids.

Regarding this clonotype: A read error may explain this, as a much larger clone is one base away. The chain combines TRBV9 with TRBJ2-5, with TRBD1 identical over 8 bases. This CDR3 has 15 residues. The V and J ends lost 3 bases and 11 bases, in that order; junction bases with no gene match: 15. The germline V gene encodes CDR1 SGDLS and CDR2 YYNGEE. The CDR3 DNA reads as TGTGCCAGCAGCGCCGGGGACAGGTTAATCGATGAGCAGTACTTC. Its protein product is CASSAGDRLIDEQYF.